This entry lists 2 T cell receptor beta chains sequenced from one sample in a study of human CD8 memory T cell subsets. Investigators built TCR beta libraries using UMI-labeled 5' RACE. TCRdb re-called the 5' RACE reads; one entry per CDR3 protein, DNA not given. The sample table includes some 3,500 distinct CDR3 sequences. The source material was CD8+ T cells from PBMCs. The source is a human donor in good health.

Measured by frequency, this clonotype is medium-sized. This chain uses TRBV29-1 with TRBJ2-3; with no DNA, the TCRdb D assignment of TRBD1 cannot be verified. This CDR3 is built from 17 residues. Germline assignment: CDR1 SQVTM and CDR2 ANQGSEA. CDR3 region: CSVCPSQGANPLGTQYF.

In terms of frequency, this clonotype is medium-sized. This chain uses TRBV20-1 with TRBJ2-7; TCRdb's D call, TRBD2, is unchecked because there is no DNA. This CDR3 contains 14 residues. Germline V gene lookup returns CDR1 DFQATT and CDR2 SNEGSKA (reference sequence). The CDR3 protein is CSASQWTSVSEQYF.